What follows are 16 T cell receptor beta chains derived from one specimen sequenced in a study of OX40 agonist ivuxolimab in advanced cancers. The repertoire was sequenced with immunoSEQ multiplex PCR; TCRdb's copy has only in-frame clones and lacks some. The sample yields 40,000 to 60,000 clones, 80% to 90% seen once. The sample here was CD4+ or CD8+ T cells sorted from blood, taken in a trial of the OX40 agonist ivuxolimab. Every receptor here comes from an adult with an advanced solid tumor such as melanoma, head and neck, liver or kidney cancer.

The V gene is TRBV28, the J gene TRBJ2-1; 7 bases map to TRBD2. This CDR3 region has 15 residues. The V segment lost 8 bases and the J segment 4 bases; nucleotides outside the gene matches: 11. In germline, CDR1 is MDHEN, CDR2 SYDVKM. DNA of the CDR3: TGTGCCAGCCGCACGAGACTAGCAGATTACAATGAGCAGTTCTTC. It codes for CASRTRLADYNEQFF. Variable domain in full (rest from reference TRBV28 and TRBJ2-1): DVKVTQSSRYLVKRTGEKVFLECVQDMDHENMFWYRQDPGLGLRLIYFSYDVKMKEKGDIPEGYSVSREKKERFSLILESASTNQTSMYLCASRTRLADYNEQFFGPGTRLTVL.

With regard to this clone: The junction and the germline gene differ at one end; a read error may be behind it. Other DNA sequences in the same sample also yield this CDR3. The chain joins TRBV11-2 to TRBJ1-4; 7 bases are a match to TRBD1. There are 16 residues in the CDR3. Per the germline V gene, CDR1 is SGHAT and CDR2 is FQNNGV. The CDR3 sequence: CASSFITGVTNEKLFF. CDR3 in DNA: TGTGCCAGCAGCTTCATTACAGGGGTGACTAATGAAAAATTGTTTTTT.

The V and J genes are TRBV5-1 and TRBJ2-4; D is perhaps TRBD2 (6 bases). Trimming shortened V by 4 bases and J by 0 bases, and 14 bases separated the two germline ends. Germline lookup yields CDR1 SGHRS and CDR2 YFSETQ. The CDR3 runs 16 residues. This chain's CDR3 is CASSLSGLIAKNIQYF. Here the CDR3 DNA reads TGCGCCAGCAGCCTTAGCGGCTTAATAGCCAAAAACATTCAGTACTTC.

The V and J genes are TRBV7-2 and TRBJ2-7; 7 bases map to TRBD2. V lost 2 bases to trimming and J lost 5 bases; unmatched junction nucleotides: 6. Germline V gives CDR1 SGHTA, CDR2 FQGNSA. The CDR3 contains 14 residues. The CDR3 nucleotides read TGTGCCAGCAGCTTAAACAGCGGGATGAACGAGCAGTACTTC. Its protein is CASSLNSGMNEQYF.

The chain combines TRBV5-6 with TRBJ2-2; the match to TRBD1 covers 9 bases. Trimming at V came to 2 bases and at J to 1 base, leaving 6 bases not matched to a gene. CDR1 and CDR2 from the germline V gene are SGHDT and YYEEEE. The CDR3 consists of 17 residues. The CDR3, as DNA: TGTGCCAGCAGCTTCTTCGGACAGGGGAGGAACACCGGGGAGCTGTTTTTT. Its translation is CASSFFGQGRNTGELFF.

The chain carries TRBV18 and TRBJ1-1, with a weak D call TRBD1 (5 bases). Trimming took off 5 bases at V and 2 bases at J, with 9 bases between the two ends. Germline V gene data show CDR1 as KGHSH and CDR2 as LQKENI. The CDR3 consists of 13 residues. The CDR3, as DNA: TGTGCCAGCTCAAGGGGCATCAACACTGAAGCTTTCTTT. Its protein product is CASSRGINTEAFF.

V and J are TRBV30 and TRBJ1-4; D not certain. This CDR3 is built from 16 residues. V gave up 2 bases and J gave up 0 bases, with 13 bases separating them. Germline CDR1 is GTSNPN and CDR2 is SVGIG (reference sequence). The CDR3 region is CAWSPWRAATNEKLFF. Here the CDR3 DNA reads TGTGCCTGGAGTCCATGGCGGGCTGCAACTAATGAAAAACTGTTTTTT.

The V gene is TRBV7-2, the J gene TRBJ2-7; weak D call: TRBD1 (6 bases). Germline loops: CDR1 SGHTA, CDR2 FQGNSA. V was trimmed by 1 base and J by 3 bases, leaving 10 bases between them. This CDR3 is built from 14 residues. CDR3 coding DNA: TGTGCCAGCAGCTTAGGAACAGGGATCTACGAGCAGTACTTC. It encodes CASSLGTGIYEQYF. Based on the CDR3 plus reference TRBV7-2 and TRBJ2-7, the full variable domain is GAGVSQSPSNKVTEKGKDVELRCDPISGHTALYWYRQSLGQGLEFLIYFQGNSAPDKSGLPSDRFSAERTGGSVSTLTIQRTQQEDSAVYLCASSLGTGIYEQYFGPGTRLTVT.

The J gene is TRBJ1-5, the V gene TRBV10-3, with D possibly TRBD1 on 6 matching bases. This CDR3 is 16 amino acids long. Germline CDR1 ENHRY, CDR2 SYGVKD. Trimming removed 0 bases at V and 4 bases at J, with 13 bases between. CDR3 coding DNA: TGTGCCATCAGTGAGTCCCCCGACAGGACTAATCAGCCCCAGCATTTT. It translates to CAISESPDRTNQPQHF.

The chain carries TRBV10-3 and TRBJ2-2; D gene ambiguous. The ends were cut back, 4 bases at V and 1 base at J, with 7 bases in the middle. The CDR3 runs to 14 residues. Germline V lookup: CDR1 ENHRY, CDR2 SYGVKD. For the CDR3, the DNA is TGTGCCATCAGTGCCCCGGTGAACACCGGGGAGCTGTTTTTT. Protein product: CAISAPVNTGELFF.

This chain uses TRBV4-1 with TRBJ1-1, with unresolved D. Germline-derived CDR1 and CDR2 are MGHRA and YSYEKL. The ends were cut back, 4 bases at V and 7 bases at J, with 19 bases in the middle. The CDR3 totals 15 residues. CDR3 coding DNA: TGCGCCAGCAGCCTCCACGTAGTGAGTACAGTTGAAGCTTTCTTT. It encodes CASSLHVVSTVEAFF.

The chain combines TRBV2 with TRBJ2-6; D is perhaps TRBD2 (7 bases). The CDR3 length is 15 residues. Germline assignment: CDR1 SNHLY and CDR2 FYNNEI. V was trimmed by 8 bases and J by 7 bases, leaving 18 bases between them. The CDR3 region is CASRSGGQGANVLTF. CDR3 DNA: TGTGCCAGCCGCTCGGGGGGACAAGGAGCCAACGTCCTGACTTTC.

This clone was counted only a few times. The chain is built from TRBV4-2 and TRBJ2-7; TRBD1 agrees at 8 bases. The CDR3 contains 13 residues. With V trimmed by 0 bases and J by 7 bases, 2 bases remained unmatched. CDR1 is LGHNA, CDR2 YNFKEQ, per germline. CDR3 DNA sequence: TGTGCCAGCAGCCAAGACAGGGGGCGGGAGCAGTACTTC. Amino acid sequence: CASSQDRGREQYF.

V and J are TRBV5-8 and TRBJ2-2; a weak D match, TRBD2 (7 bases). Germline assignment: CDR1 SGHTS and CDR2 YDEGEE. V was clipped by 4 bases and J by 8 bases, with 21 bases between them. The CDR3 runs 16 residues. CDR3 protein: CASSEQGLSNRGELFF. CDR3 bases: TGTGCCAGCAGCGAACAGGGACTATCTAACCGGGGGGAGCTGTTTTTT.

J is TRBJ1-5 and V is TRBV18, with D possibly being TRBD1 (5 bases). CDR1 is KGHSH, CDR2 LQKENI, per germline. The CDR3 totals 15 residues. The V end was cut by 6 bases, the J end by 3 bases, with 15 bases between. This chain's CDR3 is CASSPGASVNQPQHF. CDR3 in DNA: TGTGCCAGCTCTCCTGGGGCCAGTGTCAATCAGCCCCAGCATTTT.

By frequency in the sample, this clone is medium-sized. The chain combines TRBV7-9 with TRBJ1-2; D may be TRBD1 (6 bases). The CDR3 covers 13 residues. Between the trimmed V and J ends, which lost 5 bases and 8 bases, there was a span of 15 bases. Germline lookup yields CDR1 SEHNR and CDR2 FQNEAQ (reference sequence). The CDR3 is CASSIRGIGGYTF. The DNA for the CDR3 is TGTGCCAGCAGCATCAGGGGAATTGGCGGCTACACCTTC.